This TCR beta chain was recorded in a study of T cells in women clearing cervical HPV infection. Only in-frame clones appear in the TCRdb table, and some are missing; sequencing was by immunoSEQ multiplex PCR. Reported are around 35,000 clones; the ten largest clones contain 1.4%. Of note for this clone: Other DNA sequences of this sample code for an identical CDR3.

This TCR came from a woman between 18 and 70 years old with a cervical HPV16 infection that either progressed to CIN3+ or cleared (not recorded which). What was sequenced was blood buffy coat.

This chain's CDR3 is CAWSVPGGYTF. CDR3 bases read: TGTGCCTGGAGTGTCCCCGGGGGC. The rearrangement uses TRBV30 and TRBJ1-2; D is uncertain. The read ends 3 residues shy of where the CDR3 ends; the end is completed using the germline J gene. CDR3 length: 11 amino acids. The germline gives CDR1 GTSNPN, CDR2 SVGIG (reference sequence).